Sequencing of this TCR beta chain was carried out in a study of post-analysis software for immune sequencing data (dated by TCRdb to the mid-2010s). Some background on the complete study: Recorded disease courses included relapsing-remitting, secondary progressive and progressive-relapsing multiple sclerosis, with some patients lacking subtype annotation. A subset of samples was prepared in parallel using single-end sample barcoding, then pooled and co-amplified after Illumina adapter ligation. Patient repertoires were compared against ten to eleven previously published healthy control repertoires from donors aged roughly 6 to 26 years.

As for this clonotype: It lacks a known antigen. No per-base quality is available; no much larger clone lies one base away.

TCR beta repertoires were profiled from peripheral blood of 13 young patients with multiple sclerosis to demonstrate the VDJtools post-analysis software. The multiple sclerosis patients were children and adolescents between roughly 6 and 17 years of age. CDR1 and CDR2 (MNHEY, SVGEGT) derive from the germline V gene. V was cut back by 3 bases and J by 4 bases, leaving a gap of 12 bases between them. The CDR3 starts with the cysteine, ends with the phenylalanine, and has 14 residues. This entry keeps only the CDR3 DNA: 42 bases, framed from base 1. The library came from PCR. Sequencing took place on an Illumina HiSeq 2500. To reduce PCR and sequencing biases, unique molecular identifiers were incorporated into the TCR beta cDNA libraries. Every 1 to 10 million input T cells yielded 500,000 or so cDNA molecules, meaning each molecule approximated one T cell. The patient libraries were prepared and sequenced using the same protocol as the earlier healthy control dataset. Within a given batch, samples were prepared together, multiplexed and sequenced on the same HiSeq lane. The authors' pipeline ran thus. Raw barcoded reads were processed with MIGEC, and single-read molecular identifier groups were discarded before consensus assembly and CDR3 extraction. VDJtools was used for post-analysis of the clonotype tables, and diversity was normalized by down-sampling every dataset to the size of the smallest sample. To correct batch-related cross-sample contamination, repertoire overlap clustering matched CDR3 amino acid sequences but not nucleotide sequences. TCRdb itself trimmed the public reads at Q25 with fastp, ran MiXCR and retained productive beta chains. Every distinct CDR3 protein forms one entry, paired with its most common genes and DNA. The V and J calls, along with clone size, are taken from TCRdb and not from the paper's own processing. Present in this sample are about 180,000 distinct CDR3 sequences, over 25% of which were seen just once. In total, the top ten clones hold around 1.5% of the sample.

What the study reported, not specific to this receptor: Strong co-clustering of samples prepared in the same batch was shown by direct clustering with F measure, prompting a batch-effect correction. Significantly higher frequencies in patients than in controls were found for five or six TRBV segments, including TRBV5-6, TRBV5-1 and TRBV20-1. Significantly lower normalized Chao1 diversity was found in multiple sclerosis patients than in controls, suggesting substantial peripheral T-cell clonal expansion. The multiple sclerosis patient group was slightly younger than the control group.

This chain joins TRBV6-2 or TRBV6-3 to TRBJ1-1; perhaps TRBD1 is the D gene, with 5 bases matching. The TCR originated in a girl under 18 with multiple sclerosis. The sequencing input was blood. The nucleotide sequence reads TGTGCCAGCAGTTATGGGGGTAGGTCCACTGAAGCTTTCTTT. It translates as CASSYGGRSTEAFF.